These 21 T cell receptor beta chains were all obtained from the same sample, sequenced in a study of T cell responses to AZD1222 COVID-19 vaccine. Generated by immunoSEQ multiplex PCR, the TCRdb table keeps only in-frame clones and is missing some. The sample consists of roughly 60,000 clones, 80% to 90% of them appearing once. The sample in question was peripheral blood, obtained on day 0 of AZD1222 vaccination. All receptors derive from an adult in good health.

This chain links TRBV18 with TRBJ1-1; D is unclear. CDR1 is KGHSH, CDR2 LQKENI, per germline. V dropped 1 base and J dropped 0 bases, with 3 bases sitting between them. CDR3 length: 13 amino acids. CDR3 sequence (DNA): TGTGCCAGCTCACCACGTATGAACACTGAAGCTTTCTTT. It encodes CASSPRMNTEAFF.

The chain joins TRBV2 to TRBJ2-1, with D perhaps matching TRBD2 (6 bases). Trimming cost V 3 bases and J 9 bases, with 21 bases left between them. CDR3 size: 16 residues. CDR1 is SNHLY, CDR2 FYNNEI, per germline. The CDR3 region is CASSDGRGQVSGEQFF. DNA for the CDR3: TGTGCCAGCAGTGATGGGCGGGGCCAGGTGTCAGGTGAGCAGTTCTTC.

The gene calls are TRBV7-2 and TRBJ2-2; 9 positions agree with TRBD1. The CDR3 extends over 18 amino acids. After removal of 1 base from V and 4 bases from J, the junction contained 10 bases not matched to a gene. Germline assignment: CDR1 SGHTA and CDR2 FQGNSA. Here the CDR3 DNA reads TGTGCCAGCAGCTTAGTACCCCCTGCGACAGGGGGCACCGGGGAGCTGTTTTTT. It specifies CASSLVPPATGGTGELFF.

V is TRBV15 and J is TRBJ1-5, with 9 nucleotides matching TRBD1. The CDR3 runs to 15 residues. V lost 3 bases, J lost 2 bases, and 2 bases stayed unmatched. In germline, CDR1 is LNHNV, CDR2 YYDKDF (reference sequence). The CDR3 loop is CATSSRTGGNQPQHF. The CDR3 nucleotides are TGTGCCACCAGCAGTCGGACAGGGGGCAATCAGCCCCAGCATTTT.

The CDR3 DNA follows: TGCGCCAGCAGCCAAGAAGGTTTGGGCTCTGAAGCTTTCTTT. Translated: CASSQEGLGSEAFF. The J gene is TRBJ1-1, the V gene TRBV4-3; D gene unclear. V was clipped by 0 bases and J by 6 bases, with 11 bases between them. CDR1 is LGHNA, CDR2 YSLEER, per germline. The CDR3 sequence is 14 residues long.

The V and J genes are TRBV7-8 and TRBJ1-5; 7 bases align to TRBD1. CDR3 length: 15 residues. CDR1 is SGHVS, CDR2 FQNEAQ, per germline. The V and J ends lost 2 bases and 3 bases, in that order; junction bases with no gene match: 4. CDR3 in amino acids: CASSLRDSHNQPQHF. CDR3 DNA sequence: TGTGCCAGCAGCTTAAGGGACAGTCACAATCAGCCCCAGCATTTT.

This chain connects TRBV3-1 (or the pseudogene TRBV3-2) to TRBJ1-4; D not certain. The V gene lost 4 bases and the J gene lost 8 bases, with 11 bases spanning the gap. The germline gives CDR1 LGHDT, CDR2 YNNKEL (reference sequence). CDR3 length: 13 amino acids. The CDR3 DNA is TGTGCCAGCAGCCTTGGCGGCCCCGAAAAACTGTTTTTT. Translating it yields CASSLGGPEKLFF.

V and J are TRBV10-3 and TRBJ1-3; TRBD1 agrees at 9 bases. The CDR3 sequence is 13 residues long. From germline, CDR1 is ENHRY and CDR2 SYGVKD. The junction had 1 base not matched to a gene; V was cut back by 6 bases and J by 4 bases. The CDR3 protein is CAISGTGGNTIYF. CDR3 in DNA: TGTGCCATCAGCGGGACAGGGGGAAACACCATATATTTT.

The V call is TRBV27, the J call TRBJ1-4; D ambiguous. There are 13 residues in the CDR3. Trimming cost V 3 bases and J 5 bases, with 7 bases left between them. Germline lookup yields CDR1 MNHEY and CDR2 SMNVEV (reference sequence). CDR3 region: CASSFRMNEKLFF. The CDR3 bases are TGTGCCAGCAGTTTTCGGATGAATGAAAAACTGTTTTTT.

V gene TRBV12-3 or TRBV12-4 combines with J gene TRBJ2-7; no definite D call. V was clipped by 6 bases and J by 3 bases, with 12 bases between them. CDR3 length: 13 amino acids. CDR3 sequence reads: CASSTTAHYEQYF. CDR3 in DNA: TGTGCCAGCAGCACGACCGCACACTACGAGCAGTACTTC.

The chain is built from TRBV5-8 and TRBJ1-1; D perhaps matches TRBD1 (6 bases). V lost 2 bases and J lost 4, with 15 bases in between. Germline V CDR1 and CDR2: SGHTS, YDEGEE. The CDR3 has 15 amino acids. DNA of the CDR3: TGTGCCAGCAGCTTATCCGGGACATTACGCACTGAAGCTTTCTTT. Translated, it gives CASSLSGTLRTEAFF.

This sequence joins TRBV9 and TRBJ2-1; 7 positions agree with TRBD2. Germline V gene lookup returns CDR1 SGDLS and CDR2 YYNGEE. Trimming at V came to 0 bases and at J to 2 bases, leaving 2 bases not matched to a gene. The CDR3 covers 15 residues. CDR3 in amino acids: CASSVVGGAYNEQFF. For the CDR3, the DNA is TGTGCCAGCAGCGTAGTGGGAGGGGCCTACAATGAGCAGTTCTTC.

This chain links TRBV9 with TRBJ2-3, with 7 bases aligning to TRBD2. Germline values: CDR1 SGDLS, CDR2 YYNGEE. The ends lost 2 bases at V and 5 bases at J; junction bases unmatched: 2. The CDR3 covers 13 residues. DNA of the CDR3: TGTGCCAGCAGCGTCTGGGAGGGAGATACGCAGTATTTT. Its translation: CASSVWEGDTQYF.

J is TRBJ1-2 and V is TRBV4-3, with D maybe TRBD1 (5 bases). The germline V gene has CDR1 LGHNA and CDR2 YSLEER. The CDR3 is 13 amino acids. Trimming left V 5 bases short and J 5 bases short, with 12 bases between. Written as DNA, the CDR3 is TGCGCCAGCAGCATGGGGCCGAGATATGGCTACACCTTC. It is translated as CASSMGPRYGYTF.

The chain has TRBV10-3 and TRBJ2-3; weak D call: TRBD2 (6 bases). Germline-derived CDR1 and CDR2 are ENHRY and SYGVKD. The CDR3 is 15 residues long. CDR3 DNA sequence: TGTGCTACCAGTCCCCCGGGAGAAGGGACAGATACGCAGTATTTT. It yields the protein CATSPPGEGTDTQYF.

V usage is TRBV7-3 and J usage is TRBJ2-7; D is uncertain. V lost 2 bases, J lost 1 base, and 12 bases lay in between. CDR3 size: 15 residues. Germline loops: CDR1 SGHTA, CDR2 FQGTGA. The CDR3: CASSLGRRRSYEQYV. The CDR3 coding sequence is TGTGCCAGCAGCTTAGGTAGGAGAAGATCCTACGAGCAGTACGTC.

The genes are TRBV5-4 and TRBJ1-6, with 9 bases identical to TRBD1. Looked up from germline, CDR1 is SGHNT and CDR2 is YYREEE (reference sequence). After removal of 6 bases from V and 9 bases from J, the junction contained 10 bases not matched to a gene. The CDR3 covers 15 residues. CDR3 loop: CASTPGGTGSSPLHF. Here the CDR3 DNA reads TGTGCCAGCACCCCCGGTGGGACAGGGAGTTCACCCCTCCACTTT.

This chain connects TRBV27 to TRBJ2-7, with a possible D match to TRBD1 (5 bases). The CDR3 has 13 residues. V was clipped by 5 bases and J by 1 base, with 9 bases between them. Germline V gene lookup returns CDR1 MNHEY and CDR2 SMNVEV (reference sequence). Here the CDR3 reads CASSARDSYEQYF. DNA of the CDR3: TGTGCCAGCAGTGCCAGGGATTCCTACGAGCAGTACTTC.

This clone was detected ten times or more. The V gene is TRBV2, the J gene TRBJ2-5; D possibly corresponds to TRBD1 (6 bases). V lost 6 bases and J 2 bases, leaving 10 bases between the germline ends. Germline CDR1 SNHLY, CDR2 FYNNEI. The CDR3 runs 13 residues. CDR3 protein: CASSIGQQETQYF. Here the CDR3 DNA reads TGTGCCAGCAGCATAGGACAGCAAGAGACCCAGTACTTC.

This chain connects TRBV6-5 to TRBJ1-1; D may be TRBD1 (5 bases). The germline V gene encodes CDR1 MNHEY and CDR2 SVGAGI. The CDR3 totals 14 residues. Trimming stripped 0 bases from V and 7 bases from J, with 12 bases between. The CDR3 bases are TGTGCCAGCAGTTACTCCCCGGGGAGGGGTGAAGCTTTCTTT. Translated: CASSYSPGRGEAFF.

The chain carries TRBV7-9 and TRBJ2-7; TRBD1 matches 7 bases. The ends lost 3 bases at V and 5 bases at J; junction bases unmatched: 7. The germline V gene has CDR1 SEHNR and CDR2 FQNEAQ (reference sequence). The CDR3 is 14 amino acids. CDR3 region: CASSLTGYLHEQYF. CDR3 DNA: TGTGCCAGCAGCTTGACAGGGTACCTCCACGAGCAGTACTTC.